This entry lists 4 T cell receptor beta chains sequenced from one sample in a study of T cell repertoires in cytomegalovirus infection. Which antigens these TCRs recognize remains unknown. TCRdb redid the calling of the reads with MiXCR, one entry per CDR3 protein. Of about 220,000 distinct CDR3 sequences detected, about 39% appear once; the ten largest clones hold approximately 59%. Specimen: CD8+ T cells from cultured PBMCs, collected from culture after CMV antigen stimulation. The receptors come from a human donor in good health (CMV status not recorded). Some clones in this sample may be carry-over from other donors' samples.

This clonotype was found once. One end of the junction is discordant with germline, which a read error may explain. The chain recombines TRBV7-2 with TRBJ1-1, with 7 nucleotides matching TRBD1. CDR1 and CDR2 from the germline V gene are SGHTA and FQGNSA. CDR3 length: 14 residues. Here the CDR3 DNA reads TGTGCAAGCAGCTTAGGACAGGTGCCCCCTGAAGCTTTCTTT. Amino acids: CASSLGQVPPEAFF.

The rearrangement joins TRBV27 to TRBJ1-2; TRBD1 is a possible D gene (5 bases). Germline V gives CDR1 MNHEY, CDR2 SMNVEV (reference sequence). The V and J ends lost 4 bases and 5 bases respectively, with 14 bases between them. The CDR3 spans 14 residues. CDR3: CASSSDRGRYGYTF. The CDR3 coding sequence is TGTGCCAGCAGTTCCGACAGAGGGAGATATGGCTACACCTTC.

V is TRBV6-8 and J is TRBJ2-1; D is ambiguous. The CDR3 runs 15 residues. Trimming stripped 5 bases from V and 5 bases from J, with 16 bases between. From germline, CDR1 is MNHGY and CDR2 SAAAGT. CDR3 nucleotide sequence: TGTGCCAGCAGTCCGGTCTTGTCTAGGGACAATGAGCAGTTCTTC. It encodes CASSPVLSRDNEQFF.

There are a few counts of this clonotype. The V gene is TRBV7-6, the J gene TRBJ1-2, with 11 bases fitting TRBD1. The V gene's germline CDR1 is SGHVS and CDR2 FNYEAQ. The CDR3 sequence is 16 residues long. V lost 4 bases and J lost 3; bases outside the gene matches: 7. DNA for the CDR3: TGTGCCAGCAGCTCCCCGGACAGGGGGCGCGACTATGGCTACACCTTC. Residues: CASSSPDRGRDYGYTF.